This T cell receptor beta chain was captured in a study of cytomegalovirus exposure and HLA in healthy donors. The CDR3 runs 13 residues. Germline V gene lookup returns CDR1 SNHLY and CDR2 FYNNEI. V shed 6 bases and J shed 1 base, with 9 bases lying between them. The PCR ran on 60 Vbeta and 13 Jbeta primers. Repertoires were generated with immunoSEQ multiplex PCR, while TCRdb's copy carries only in-frame clones and drops some. The sample table includes approximately 110,000 clones. The study, taken as a whole, reports: Sequencing had likely introduced a cluster of highly shared sequence variants as an artifact.

With regard to this clone: The target antigen is unknown.

This sequence was found in a man aged 35 to 55 in good health and CMV-seronegative. The sample comprised PBMCs. J is TRBJ1-1 and V is TRBV2; the D gene is possibly TRBD1 (5 bases). CDR3 amino acids: CASSLTENTEAFF. As DNA, the CDR3 is TGTGCCAGCAGCCTGACAGAGAACACTGAAGCTTTCTTT.